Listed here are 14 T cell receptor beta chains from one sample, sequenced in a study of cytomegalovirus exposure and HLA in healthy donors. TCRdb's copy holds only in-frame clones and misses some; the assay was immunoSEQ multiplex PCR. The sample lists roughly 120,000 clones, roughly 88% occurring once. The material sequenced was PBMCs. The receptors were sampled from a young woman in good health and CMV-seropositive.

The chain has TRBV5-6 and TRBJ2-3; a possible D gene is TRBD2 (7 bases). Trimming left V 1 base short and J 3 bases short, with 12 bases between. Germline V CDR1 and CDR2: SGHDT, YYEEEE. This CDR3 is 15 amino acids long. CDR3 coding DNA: TGTGCCAGCAGCTTGCTGGGGGGGCCAACAGATACGCAGTATTTT. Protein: CASSLLGGPTDTQYF.

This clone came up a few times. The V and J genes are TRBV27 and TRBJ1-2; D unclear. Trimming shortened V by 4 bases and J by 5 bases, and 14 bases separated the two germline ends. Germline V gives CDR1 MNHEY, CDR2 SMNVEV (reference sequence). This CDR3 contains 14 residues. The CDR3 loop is CASSSSSDGYGYTF. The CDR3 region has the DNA TGTGCCAGCAGTTCTTCCTCAGACGGGTATGGCTACACCTTC.

The CDR3 coding sequence is TGTGCCAGCAGGGGCTCGGGACAGGGCCCCTACGAGCAGTACTTC. Translating it yields CASRGSGQGPYEQYF. The chain has TRBV6-1 and TRBJ2-7; 9 bases match TRBD1. Trimming removed 6 bases from V and 2 bases from J; junction bases left unmatched: 8. This CDR3 is 15 amino acids long. Germline lookup yields CDR1 MNHNS and CDR2 SASEGT.

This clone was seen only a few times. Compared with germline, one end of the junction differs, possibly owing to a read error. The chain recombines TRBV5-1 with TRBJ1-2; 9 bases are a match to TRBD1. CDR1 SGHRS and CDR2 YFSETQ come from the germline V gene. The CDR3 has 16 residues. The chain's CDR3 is CASSLATGTGSHGYTF. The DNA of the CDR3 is TGCGCCAGCAGTTTGGCAACCGGGACAGGGTCACATGGCTACACCTTC.

The CDR3 here is CASSPPRETQYF. In nucleotides, the CDR3 is TGTGCCAGCAGCCCTCCTAGGGAGACCCAGTACTTC. V usage is TRBV7-6 and J usage is TRBJ2-5; no firm D call. Per germline, CDR1 SGHVS and CDR2 FNYEAQ. The CDR3 spans 12 residues. V was pared by 5 bases and J by 5 bases, with 9 bases between.

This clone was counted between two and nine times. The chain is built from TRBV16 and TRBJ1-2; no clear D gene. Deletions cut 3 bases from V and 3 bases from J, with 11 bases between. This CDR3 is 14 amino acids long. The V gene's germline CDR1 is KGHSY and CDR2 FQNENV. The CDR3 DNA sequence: TGTGCCAGCAGCCAGGGCACTAGATACTATGGCTACACCTTC. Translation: CASSQGTRYYGYTF.

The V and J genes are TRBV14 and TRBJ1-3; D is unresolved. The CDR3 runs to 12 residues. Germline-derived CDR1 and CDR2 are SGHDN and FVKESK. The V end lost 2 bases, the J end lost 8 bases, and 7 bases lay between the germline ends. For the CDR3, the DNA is TGTGCCAGCAGCCAAACTCGGGACACCATATATTTT. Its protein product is CASSQTRDTIYF.

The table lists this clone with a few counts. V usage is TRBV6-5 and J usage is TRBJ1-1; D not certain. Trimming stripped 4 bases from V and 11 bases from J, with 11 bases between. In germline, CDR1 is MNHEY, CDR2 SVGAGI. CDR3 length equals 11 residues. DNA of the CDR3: TGTGCCAGCAGTTTGGGCCCGCGTGCTTTCTTT. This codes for CASSLGPRAFF.

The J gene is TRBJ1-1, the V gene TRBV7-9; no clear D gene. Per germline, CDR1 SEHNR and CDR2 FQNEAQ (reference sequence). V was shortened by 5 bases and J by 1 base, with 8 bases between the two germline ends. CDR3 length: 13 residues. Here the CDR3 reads CASSLAGNTEAFF. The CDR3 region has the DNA TGTGCCAGCAGCCTCGCAGGGAACACTGAAGCTTTCTTT. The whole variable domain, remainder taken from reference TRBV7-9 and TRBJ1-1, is DTGVSQNPRHKITKRGQNVTFRCDPISEHNRLYWYRQTLGQGPEFLTYFQNEAQLEKSRLLSDRFSAERPKGSFSTLEIQRTEQGDSAMYLCASSLAGNTEAFFGQGTRLTVV.

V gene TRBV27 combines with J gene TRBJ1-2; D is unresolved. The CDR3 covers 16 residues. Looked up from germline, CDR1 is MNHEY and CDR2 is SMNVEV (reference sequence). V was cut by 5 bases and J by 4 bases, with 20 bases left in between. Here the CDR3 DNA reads TGTGCCAGCAGTCCAAAGGCTACGACGGAGTTCTATGGCTACACCTTC. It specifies CASSPKATTEFYGYTF.

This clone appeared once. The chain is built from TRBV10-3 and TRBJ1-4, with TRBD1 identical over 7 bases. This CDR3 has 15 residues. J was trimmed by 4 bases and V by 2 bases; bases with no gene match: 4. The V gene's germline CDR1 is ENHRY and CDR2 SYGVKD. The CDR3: CAISERGQNNEKLFF. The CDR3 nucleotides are TGTGCCATCAGTGAGAGGGGACAGAATAATGAAAAACTGTTTTTT.

CDR3 region: CASSPRTGMDEQYF. DNA for the CDR3: TGTGCCAGCAGCCCCCGGACAGGGATGGACGAGCAGTACTTC. The rearrangement joins TRBV13 to TRBJ2-7; TRBD1 agrees at 8 bases. V was clipped by 5 bases and J by 5 bases; unmatched bases: 8. CDR1 PRHDT and CDR2 FYEKMQ come from the germline V gene (reference sequence). This CDR3 contains 14 residues.

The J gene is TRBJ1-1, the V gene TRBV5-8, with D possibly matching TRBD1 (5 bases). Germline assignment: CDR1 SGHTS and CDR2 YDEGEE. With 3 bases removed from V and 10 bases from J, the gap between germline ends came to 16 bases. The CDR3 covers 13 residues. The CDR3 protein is CASSWPGNTGAFF. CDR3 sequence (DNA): TGTGCCAGCAGCTGGCCAGGGAACACAGGAGCTTTCTTT.

The CDR3 coding sequence is TGTGCCAGCAGCTTACAGGGACAGGGTAATGAAAAACTGTTTTTT. Its translation: CASSLQGQGNEKLFF. The V and J genes are TRBV7-9 and TRBJ1-4; 9 bases match TRBD1. V lost 2 bases, J lost 4 bases, and 2 bases stayed unmatched. CDR1 and CDR2 from the germline V gene are SEHNR and FQNEAQ (reference sequence). The CDR3 runs 15 residues.